This TCR beta chain appears in the sequencing data of a study of blood T cell repertoires in COVID-19. Enrolment of Seattle patients took place during active infection, and they were followed longitudinally. Measured with immunoSEQ multiplex PCR; TCRdb has only the in-frame clones, and not every one. The sample lists 150,000 to 200,000 clones, 84% occurring once. This clone has more than one count but fewer than ten. Germline CDR1 reads GTSNPN; CDR2 reads SVGIG (reference sequence). Losses at the gene ends were 3 bases for V and 3 bases for J; bases not matched to a gene: 5. The CDR3 sequence is 15 residues long.

Sequencing input: peripheral blood. The chain combines TRBV30 with TRBJ1-4; TRBD1 matches at 9 bases. This receptor was taken from a woman aged 70-85 years with COVID-19, enrolled during active disease. The CDR3 DNA sequence: TGTGCCTGGAGCCGGACAGGGGCTGCTAATGAAAAACTGTTTTTT. Translation gives CAWSRTGAANEKLFF.